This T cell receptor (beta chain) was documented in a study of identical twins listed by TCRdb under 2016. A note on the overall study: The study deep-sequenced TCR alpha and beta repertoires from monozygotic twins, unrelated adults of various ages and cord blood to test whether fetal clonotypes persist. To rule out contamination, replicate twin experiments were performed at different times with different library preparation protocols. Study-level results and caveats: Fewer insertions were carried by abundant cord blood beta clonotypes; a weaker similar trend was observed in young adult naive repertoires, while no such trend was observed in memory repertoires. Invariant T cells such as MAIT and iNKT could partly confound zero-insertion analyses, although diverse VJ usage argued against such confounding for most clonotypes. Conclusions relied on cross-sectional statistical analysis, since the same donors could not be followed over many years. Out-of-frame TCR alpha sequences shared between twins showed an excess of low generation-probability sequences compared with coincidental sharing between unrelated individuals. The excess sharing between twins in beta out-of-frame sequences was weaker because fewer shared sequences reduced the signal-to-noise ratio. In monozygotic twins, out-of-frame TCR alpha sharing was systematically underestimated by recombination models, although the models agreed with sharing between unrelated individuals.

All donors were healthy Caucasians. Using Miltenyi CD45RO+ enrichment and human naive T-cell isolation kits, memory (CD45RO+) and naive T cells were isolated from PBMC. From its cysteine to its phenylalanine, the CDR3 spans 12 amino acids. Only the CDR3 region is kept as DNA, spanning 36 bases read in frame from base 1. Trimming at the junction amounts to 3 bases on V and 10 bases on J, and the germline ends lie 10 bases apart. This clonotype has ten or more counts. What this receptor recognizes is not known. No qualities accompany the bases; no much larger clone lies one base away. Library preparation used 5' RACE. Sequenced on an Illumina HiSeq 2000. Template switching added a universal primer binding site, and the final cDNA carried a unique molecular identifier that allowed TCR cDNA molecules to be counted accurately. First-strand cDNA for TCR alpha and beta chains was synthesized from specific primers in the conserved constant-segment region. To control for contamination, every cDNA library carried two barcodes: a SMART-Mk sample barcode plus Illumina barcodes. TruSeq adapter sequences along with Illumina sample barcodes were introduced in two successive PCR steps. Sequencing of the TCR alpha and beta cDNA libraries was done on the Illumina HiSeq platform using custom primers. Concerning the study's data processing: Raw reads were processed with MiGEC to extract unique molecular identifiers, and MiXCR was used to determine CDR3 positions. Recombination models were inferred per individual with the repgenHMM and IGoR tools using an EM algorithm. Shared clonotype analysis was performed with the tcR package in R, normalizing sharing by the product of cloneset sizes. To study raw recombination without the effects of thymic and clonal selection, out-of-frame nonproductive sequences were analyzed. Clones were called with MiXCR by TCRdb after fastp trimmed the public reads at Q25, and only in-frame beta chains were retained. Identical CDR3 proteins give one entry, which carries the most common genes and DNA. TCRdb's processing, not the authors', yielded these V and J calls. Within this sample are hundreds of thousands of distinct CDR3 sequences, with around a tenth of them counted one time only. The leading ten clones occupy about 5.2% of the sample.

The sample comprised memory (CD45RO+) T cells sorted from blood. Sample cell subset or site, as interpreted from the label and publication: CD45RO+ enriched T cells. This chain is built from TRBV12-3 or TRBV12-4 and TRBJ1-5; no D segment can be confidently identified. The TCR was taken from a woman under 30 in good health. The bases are TGTGCCAGCAGTTTGGGTACAGCCCCCCAGCATTTT. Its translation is CASSLGTAPQHF.